Following are 14 T cell receptor beta chains from one sample sequenced in a study of memory CD4+ T cells and cytomegalovirus serostatus. The sort gate was single viable CD3+CD4+CD8-CD45RO+ cells for memory CD4+ T cells. The data were produced by immunoSEQ multiplex PCR, yet TCRdb's version contains in-frame clones alone and is incomplete. The sample includes about 41,000 clones, about four fifths of them seen just once. Specimen: memory CD4+ T cells from blood. The receptors here all came from an adult in good health and CMV-seronegative.

The J gene is TRBJ2-2, the V gene TRBV5-8, with a weak D call TRBD1 (6 bases). Germline V gene data show CDR1 as SGHTS and CDR2 as YDEGEE. The length of the CDR3 is 16 residues. V was shortened by 2 bases and J by 5 bases, with 16 bases between the two germline ends. DNA for the CDR3: TGTGCCAGCAGCTTACAGGGCAGGCGAAGGACCGGGGAGCTGTTTTTT. Protein sequence: CASSLQGRRRTGELFF. The full variable domain, with the rest looked up from reference TRBV5-8 and TRBJ2-2, is EAGVTQSPTHLIKTRGQQATLRCSPISGHTSVYWYQQALGLGLQFLLWYDEGEERNRGNFPPRFSGRQFPNYSSELNVNALELEDSALYLCASSLQGRRRTGELFFGEGSRLTVL.

This clone came up a few times. This sequence joins TRBV4-3 and TRBJ2-3; 11 bases are shared with TRBD2. Looked up from germline, CDR1 is LGHNA and CDR2 is YSLEER. This CDR3 comprises 19 residues. With 1 base clipped from V and 2 bases from J, the junction kept 11 bases outside the gene matches. The CDR3 coding sequence is TGCGCCAGCAGCCAAGGACTAGCGGGGTCAGTTCCCCCCACAGATACGCAGTATTTT. It codes for CASSQGLAGSVPPTDTQYF.

In DNA, the CDR3 is TGTGCCAGCAGCGACGTTCAGGGGTTAGCTTTCTTT. It specifies CASSDVQGLAFF. The chain couples TRBV7-9 to TRBJ1-1; D is perhaps TRBD1 (6 bases). Germline lookup yields CDR1 SEHNR and CDR2 FQNEAQ (reference sequence). V lost 5 bases, J lost 10 bases, and 14 bases lay in between. The CDR3 extends over 12 amino acids.

The rearrangement joins TRBV5-1 to TRBJ1-1; D is perhaps TRBD1 (5 bases). This CDR3 region has 15 residues. Trimming took off 4 bases at V and 3 bases at J, with 16 bases between the two ends. Germline lookup yields CDR1 SGHRS and CDR2 YFSETQ. This CDR3 is CASSPERVGDTEAFF. As DNA, the CDR3 is TGCGCCAGCAGCCCGGAGAGAGTAGGGGACACTGAAGCTTTCTTT. The variable domain in full, with the rest retrieved from reference TRBV5-1 and TRBJ1-1, is KAGVTQTPRYLIKTRGQQVTLSCSPISGHRSVSWYQQTPGQGLQFLFEYFSETQRNKGNFPGRFSGRQFSNSRSEMNVSTLELGDSALYLCASSPERVGDTEAFFGQGTRLTVV.

V usage is TRBV5-1 and J usage is TRBJ1-1, with 7 bases fitting TRBD1. J gave up 4 bases and V 0 bases, and 6 bases lay outside the gene matches. Germline CDR1 is SGHRS and CDR2 is YFSETQ. This CDR3 comprises 15 residues. This CDR3 is CASSLGTGFGTEAFF. As DNA, the CDR3 is TGCGCCAGCAGCTTGGGGACAGGTTTCGGCACTGAAGCTTTCTTT.

A word on this clone: Additional DNA sequences in this sample encode the identical CDR3. The chain is built from TRBV20-1 and TRBJ1-2, with unresolved D. The V gene's germline CDR1 is DFQATT and CDR2 SNEGSKA (reference sequence). Trimming removed 0 bases at V and 7 bases at J, with 6 bases between. This CDR3 has 11 residues. The CDR3 loop reads CSAREGRGYTF. CDR3 sequence (DNA): TGCAGTGCTAGAGAGGGCCGTGGCTACACCTTC.

The V gene is TRBV15, the J gene TRBJ2-5; no clear D. Germline CDR1 reads LNHNV; CDR2 reads YYDKDF (reference sequence). The ends were cut back, 1 base at V and 7 bases at J, with 10 bases in the middle. This CDR3 is built from 13 residues. Written as DNA, the CDR3 is TGTGCCACCAGCAGAGCTACGGTTGCGACCCAGTACTTC. This gives the protein CATSRATVATQYF.

The chain combines TRBV28 with TRBJ2-7; D may be TRBD2 (5 bases). There are 14 residues in the CDR3. The germline V gene has CDR1 MDHEN and CDR2 SYDVKM. Trimming pared 6 bases from V and 6 bases from J, leaving 18 bases between. CDR3 sequence (DNA): TGTGCCAGCAGCCCGGGGAGTTACCTCTCCGAGCAGTACTTC. Translated: CASSPGSYLSEQYF.

A few counts support this clone. The J gene is TRBJ1-1, the V gene TRBV30; 8 bases line up with TRBD1. The CDR3 extends over 14 amino acids. Germline CDR1 and CDR2: GTSNPN and SVGIG (reference sequence). Trimming took 0 bases from V and 5 from J; bases not matched to a gene: 5. In nucleotides, the CDR3 is TGTGCCTGGAGTGTCGGCAGGGGGCGGACTGAAGCTTTCTTT. Its translation: CAWSVGRGRTEAFF.

In its sample, this clone is medium-sized (0.01 to 0.1%). Other DNA sequences within the sample encode an identical CDR3. The chain uses TRBV14 and TRBJ1-1, with a tentative D call TRBD1 (5 bases). The CDR3 spans 13 residues. V was trimmed by 1 base and J by 7 bases, leaving 10 bases between them. From germline, CDR1 is SGHDN and CDR2 FVKESK. The CDR3 spells CASSQVDQGEAFF. The DNA of the CDR3 is TGTGCCAGCAGCCAAGTGGATCAGGGTGAAGCTTTCTTT.

The chain uses TRBV5-5 and TRBJ1-1; D is undetermined. V was cut by 3 bases and J by 3 bases, with 12 bases left in between. This CDR3 contains 14 residues. The germline gives CDR1 SGHKS, CDR2 YYEKEE (reference sequence). The CDR3 here is CASSYSTGYTEAFF. The CDR3 nucleotides are TGTGCCAGCAGCTATTCCACGGGGTACACTGAAGCTTTCTTT. Supplemented by reference TRBV5-5 and TRBJ1-1, the full variable domain reads DAGVTQSPTHLIKTRGQQVTLRCSPISGHKSVSWYQQVLGQGPQFIFQYYEKEERGRGNFPDRFSARQFPNYSSELNVNALLLGDSALYLCASSYSTGYTEAFFGQGTRLTVV.

The chain is built from TRBV19 and TRBJ2-3, with 8 positions matching TRBD1. The germline CDR1 and CDR2 sequences are LNHDA and SQIVND (reference sequence). Trimming removed 5 bases from V and 4 bases from J; junction bases left unmatched: 8. The CDR3 extends over 15 amino acids. CDR3 bases: TGTGCCAGTAGTGCCGACAGGGGCAGGGCAGATACGCAGTATTTT. It specifies CASSADRGRADTQYF.

This clone was observed a few times. CDR3 in DNA: TGCAGTGCTGTGAGAACTGAAGCTTTCTTT. It specifies CSAVRTEAFF. The V and J genes are TRBV20-1 and TRBJ1-1; no definite D call. Trimming took 5 bases from V and 5 from J, leaving 6 bases between them. The germline CDR1 and CDR2 sequences are DFQATT and SNEGSKA (reference sequence). The CDR3 extends over 10 amino acids.

This chain joins TRBV7-3 and TRBJ2-7; TRBD1 aligns across 11 bases. Trimming took 6 bases from V and 3 from J; bases not matched to a gene: 4. This CDR3 is 14 amino acids long. Germline CDR1 is SGHTA and CDR2 is FQGTGA. The CDR3 DNA reads as TGTGCCAGCAGTCTGGGACAGGGGGACTACGAGCAGTACTTC. Its protein is CASSLGQGDYEQYF.